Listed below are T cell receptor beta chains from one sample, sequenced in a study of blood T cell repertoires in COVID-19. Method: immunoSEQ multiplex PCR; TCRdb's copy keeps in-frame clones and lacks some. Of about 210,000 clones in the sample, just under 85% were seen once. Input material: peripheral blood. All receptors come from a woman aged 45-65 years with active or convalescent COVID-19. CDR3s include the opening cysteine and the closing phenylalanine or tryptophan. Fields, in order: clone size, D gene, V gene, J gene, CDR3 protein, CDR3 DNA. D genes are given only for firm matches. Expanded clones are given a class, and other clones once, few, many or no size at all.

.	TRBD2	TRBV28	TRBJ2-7	CASKTSGSSYEQYF	TGTGCCAGTAAGACTAGCGGGTCCTCCTACGAGCAGTACTTC
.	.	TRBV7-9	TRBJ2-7	CASSLAGRSSYEQYF	TGTGCCAGCAGCTTAGCGGGTAGGAGCTCCTACGAGCAGTACTTC
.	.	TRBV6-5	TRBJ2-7	CASSYLVGGRLEQYF	TGTGCCAGCAGTTACCTAGTTGGAGGTCGGCTCGAGCAGTACTTC
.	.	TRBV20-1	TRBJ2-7	CSASQREQYF	TGCAGTGCTAGCCAGCGCGAGCAGTACTTC
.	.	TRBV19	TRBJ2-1	CASSIQGLNEQFF	TGTGCCAGTAGTATTCAGGGGCTGAATGAGCAGTTCTTC
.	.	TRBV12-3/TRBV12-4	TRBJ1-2	CASSFAGRGYTF	TGTGCCAGCAGTTTCGCAGGAAGAGGCTACACCTTC
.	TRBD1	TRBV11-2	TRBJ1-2	CASSPLPGTGVGYGYTF	TGTGCCAGCAGCCCCCTCCCCGGGACAGGGGTTGGTTATGGCTACACCTTC
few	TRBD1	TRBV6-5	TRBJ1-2	CASQPRDSQGYTF	TGTGCCAGTCAACCCAGGGACAGCCAGGGCTACACCTTC
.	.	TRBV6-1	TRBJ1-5	CASSGYRVRSNQPQHF	TGTGCCAGCAGTGGCTACAGGGTCAGAAGCAATCAGCCCCAGCATTTT
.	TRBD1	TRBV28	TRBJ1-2	CASSLFGTAANYGYTF	TGTGCCAGCAGTTTATTCGGGACAGCAGCTAACTATGGCTACACCTTC
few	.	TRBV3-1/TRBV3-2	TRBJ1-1	CASSPDSLRGDTEAFF	TGTGCCAGCAGCCCGGACAGTCTACGGGGGGACACTGAAGCTTTCTTT
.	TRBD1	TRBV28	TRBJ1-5	CASNSRQGAWVDQPQHF	TGTGCCAGCAACTCTAGGCAGGGGGCTTGGGTGGATCAGCCCCAGCATTTT
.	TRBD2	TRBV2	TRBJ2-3	CASSSPGLAARGSDTQYF	TGTGCCAGCAGTTCACCGGGACTAGCGGCCAGGGGGTCGGATACGCAGTATTTT
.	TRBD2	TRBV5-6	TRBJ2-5	CASSSTAGAYQETQYF	TGTGCCAGCAGCTCCACAGCGGGAGCTTACCAAGAGACCCAGTACTTC
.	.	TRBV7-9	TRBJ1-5	CASSLYRQGTNQPQHF	TGTGCCAGCAGCTTATACCGGCAGGGGACAAATCAGCCCCAGCATTTT
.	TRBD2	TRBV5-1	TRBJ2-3	CASSLALAGGPSTDTQYF	TGCGCCAGCAGCTTGGCCCTAGCGGGAGGGCCAAGCACAGATACGCAGTATTTT
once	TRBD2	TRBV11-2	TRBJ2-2	CASSLTSYSTGELFF	TGTGCCAGCAGCTTGACTAGCTACAGCACCGGGGAGCTGTTTTTT
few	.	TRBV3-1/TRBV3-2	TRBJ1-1	CASQTGNTEAFF	TGTGCCAGTCAGACAGGGAACACTGAAGCTTTCTTT
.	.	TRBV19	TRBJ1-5	CASKPGLLLNQPQHF	TGTGCCAGTAAGCCAGGATTGTTGTTGAATCAGCCCCAGCATTTT
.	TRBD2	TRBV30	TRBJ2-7	CAWKASGSLNEQYF	TGTGCCTGGAAAGCTAGCGGGAGCCTGAACGAGCAGTACTTC
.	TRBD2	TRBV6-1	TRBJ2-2	CASSERWEGRELFF	TGTGCCAGCAGTGAAAGGTGGGAGGGCCGGGAGCTGTTTTTT
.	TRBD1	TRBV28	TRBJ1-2	CASISSTGGWNGYTF	TGTGCCAGCATCTCCTCCACAGGGGGCTGGAATGGCTACACCTTC
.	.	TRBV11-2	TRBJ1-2	CASSPGAFLNYGYTF	TGTGCCAGCAGCCCAGGGGCGTTTCTCAACTATGGCTACACCTTC
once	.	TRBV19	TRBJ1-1	CASRKQTTLNTEAFF	TGTGCCAGTAGGAAACAGACCACTCTGAACACTGAAGCTTTCTTT
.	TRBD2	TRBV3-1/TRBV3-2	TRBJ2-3	CASSRRGEGGTDTQYF	TGTGCCAGCAGTCGGCGGGGGGAAGGTGGGACAGATACGCAGTATTTT
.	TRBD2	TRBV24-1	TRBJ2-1	CATSDFPSGRPRDNEQFF	TGTGCCACCAGTGATTTTCCTAGCGGGAGACCAAGGGACAATGAGCAGTTCTTC
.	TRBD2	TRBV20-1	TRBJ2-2	CSAIDGGSTGELFF	TGCAGTGCTATTGACGGGGGGAGCACCGGGGAGCTGTTTTTT
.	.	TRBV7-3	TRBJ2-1	CASSETLSNEQFF	TGTGCCAGCAGCGAGACTTTAAGCAATGAGCAGTTCTTC
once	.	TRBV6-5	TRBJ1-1	CASSYSQGARTAAFF	TGTGCCAGCAGTTACTCCCAAGGGGCCAGAACTGCGGCTTTCTTT
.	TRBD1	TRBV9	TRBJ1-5	CASSFGTGNYQPQHF	TGTGCCAGCAGCTTCGGGACAGGGAATTACCAGCCCCAGCATTTT
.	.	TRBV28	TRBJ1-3	CASGAGAENTIYF	TGTGCCAGTGGTGCGGGGGCAGAAAACACCATATATTTT
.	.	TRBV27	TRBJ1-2	CASSKLGEPWGYTF	TGTGCCAGCAGTAAATTGGGAGAGCCTTGGGGCTACACCTTC
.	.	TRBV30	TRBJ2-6	CAWSYAPSGANVLTF	TGTGCCTGGAGTTATGCGCCCTCTGGGGCCAACGTCCTGACTTTC
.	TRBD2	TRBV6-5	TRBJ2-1	CASRHGGASYNEQFF	TGTGCCAGCAGGCACGGGGGGGCGTCCTACAATGAGCAGTTCTTC
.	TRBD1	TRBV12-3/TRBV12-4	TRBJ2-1	CASSFRDREQFF	TGTGCCAGCAGTTTTAGGGACAGGGAGCAGTTCTTC
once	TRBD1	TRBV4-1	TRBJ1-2	CASSHKRTGAGQGGYGYTF	TGCGCCAGCAGCCACAAAAGGACAGGGGCAGGGCAAGGTGGCTATGGCTACACCTTC
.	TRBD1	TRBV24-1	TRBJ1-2	CATSDPGQGVSGYTF	TGTGCCACCAGTGACCCAGGACAGGGGGTCTCTGGCTACACCTTC
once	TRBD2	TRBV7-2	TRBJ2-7	CASSPGAGVTYEQYF	TGTGCCAGCAGCCCGGGAGCGGGAGTGACCTACGAGCAGTACTTC
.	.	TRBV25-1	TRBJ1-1	CASSESGGGTEAFF	TGTGCCAGCAGTGAATCCGGTGGAGGGACTGAAGCTTTCTTT
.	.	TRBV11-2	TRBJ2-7	CASSLTGPHEQYF	TGTGCCAGCAGCTTAACAGGGCCCCACGAGCAGTACTTC
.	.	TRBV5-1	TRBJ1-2	CASRNPGDYGYTF	TGCGCCAGTAGAAACCCGGGGGACTATGGCTACACCTTC
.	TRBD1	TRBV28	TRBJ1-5	CASSSPGQGTPQHF	TGTGCCAGCAGTTCACCGGGACAGGGGACGCCCCAGCATTTT
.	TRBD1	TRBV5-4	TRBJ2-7	CASSLAGQGAYEQYF	TGTGCCAGCAGCTTGGCCGGACAGGGGGCGTACGAGCAGTACTTC
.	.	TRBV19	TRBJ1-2	CASSDGSSAGRSYGYTF	TGTGCCAGTAGCGACGGGTCTTCGGCAGGGAGGTCCTATGGCTACACCTTC
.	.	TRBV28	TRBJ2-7	CASSSAGLQGGEQYF	TGTGCCAGCAGCTCCGCCGGACTTCAAGGAGGCGAGCAGTACTTC
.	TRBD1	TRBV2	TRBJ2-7	CASSWTGYEQYF	TGTGCCAGCAGTTGGACAGGTTACGAGCAGTACTTC
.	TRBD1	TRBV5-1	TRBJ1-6	CASSPGGSYNSPLHF	TGCGCCAGCAGCCCAGGGGGCTCCTATAATTCACCCCTCCACTTT
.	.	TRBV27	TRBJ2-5	CASSLGGGEKETQYF	TGTGCCAGCAGTTTAGGAGGAGGTGAAAAAGAGACCCAGTACTTC
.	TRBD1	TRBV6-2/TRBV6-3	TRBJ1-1	CASSYRGLMNTEAFF	TGTGCCAGCAGTTACAGGGGGCTTATGAACACTGAAGCTTTCTTT
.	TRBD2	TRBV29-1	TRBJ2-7	CSVEREGSYEQYF	TGCAGCGTTGAGCGGGAGGGTAGCTACGAGCAGTACTTC